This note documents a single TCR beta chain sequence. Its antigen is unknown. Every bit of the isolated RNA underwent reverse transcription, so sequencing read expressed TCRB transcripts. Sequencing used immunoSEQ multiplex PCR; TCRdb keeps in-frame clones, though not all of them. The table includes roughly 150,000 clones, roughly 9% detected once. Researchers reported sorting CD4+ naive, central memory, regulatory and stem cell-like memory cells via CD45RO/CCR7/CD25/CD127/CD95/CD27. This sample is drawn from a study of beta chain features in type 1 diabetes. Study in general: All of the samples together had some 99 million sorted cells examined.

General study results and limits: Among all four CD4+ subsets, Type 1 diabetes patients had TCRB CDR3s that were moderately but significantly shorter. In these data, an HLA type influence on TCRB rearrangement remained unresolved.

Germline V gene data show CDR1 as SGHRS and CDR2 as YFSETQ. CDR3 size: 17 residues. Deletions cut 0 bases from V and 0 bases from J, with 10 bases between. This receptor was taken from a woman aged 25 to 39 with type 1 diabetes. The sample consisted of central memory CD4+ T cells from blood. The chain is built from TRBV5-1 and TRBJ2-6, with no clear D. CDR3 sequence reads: CASSLATHPSGANVLTF. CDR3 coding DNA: TGCGCCAGCAGCTTGGCCACACACCCCTCTGGGGCCAACGTCCTGACTTTC. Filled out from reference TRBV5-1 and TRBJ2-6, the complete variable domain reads KAGVTQTPRYLIKTRGQQVTLSCSPISGHRSVSWYQQTPGQGLQFLFEYFSETQRNKGNFPGRFSGRQFSNSRSEMNVSTLELGDSALYLCASSLATHPSGANVLTFGAGSRLTVL.